Sequencing of this T cell receptor beta chain was carried out in a study of graft-versus-host responses after intestinal transplantation. Points on this clone: Its specificity is not known.

The CDR3 spans 13 residues. Trimming left V 2 bases short and J 2 bases short, with 5 bases between. From germline, CDR1 is SGHTA and CDR2 FQGNSA. Generated by immunoSEQ multiplex PCR, the TCRdb table keeps only in-frame clones and is missing some. The sample shows about 86,000 clones, roughly four fifths of them seen only once. The J gene is TRBJ2-3, the V gene TRBV7-2, with D uncertain. This material consisted of unstimulated CD8+ T cells sorted from spleen or lymph node cells, taken before intestinal transplant. The receptor comes from a human donor who received an intestinal transplant. The CDR3 protein is CASSLMTTDTQYF. The CDR3, as DNA: TGTGCCAGCAGCTTAATGACCACAGATACGCAGTATTTT. The full variable domain, its missing parts supplied by reference TRBV7-2 and TRBJ2-3, is GAGVSQSPSNKVTEKGKDVELRCDPISGHTALYWYRQSLGQGLEFLIYFQGNSAPDKSGLPSDRFSAERTGGSVSTLTIQRTQQEDSAVYLCASSLMTTDTQYFGPGTRLTVL.